This passage covers 10 T cell receptor beta chains from one sample sequenced in a study of tumor-infiltrating lymphocytes in primary liver carcinoma (dated by TCRdb to 2016 to 2017). RNA from unsorted whole blood was extracted with TRIzol reagent, and germline DNA was obtained with the DNeasy Blood & Tissue kit. The sequencer listed for this sample is Illumina HiSeq 2500. Using a constant-region primer and ProtoScript II reverse transcriptase, TCRbeta-specific cDNA was reverse-transcribed from 450 to 650 ng total RNA. TCRbeta libraries were built with three nested multiplex PCR rounds, a slightly modified ARM-PCR procedure. Each of the first two PCR rounds ran for nine to ten cycles and used multiplex TRBV1-TRBV30 forward primers together with a Cbeta reverse primer. Starting from the raw public reads, TCRdb applied fastp trimming at Q25, assembled clones with MiXCR and retained in-frame beta chains. Records with the same CDR3 protein are collapsed into one entry carrying the most frequent genes and DNA. In this sample the table shows some 320,000 distinct CDR3 sequences, less than 75% of which occur a single time. Of the sample, approximately 9.4% falls within the top ten clones.

Sequencing used peripheral blood. The source is a man aged 40-49 years with primary liver carcinoma and hepatitis B virus infection.

Details on this clonotype: The junction differs from germline at one of its ends, possibly a read error. V and J are TRBV5-1 and TRBJ1-6; TRBD1 might be the D (6 bases). This CDR3 has 16 amino acids. Germline loops: CDR1 SGHRS, CDR2 YFSETQ. This chain's CDR3 is CASILDLDRRNSPLHF. The CDR3 DNA sequence: TGCGCCAGCATCTTGGATTTAGACAGGAGGAATTCACCCCTCCACTTT.

The chain uses TRBV11-2 and TRBJ2-3; D is unresolved. Germline loops: CDR1 SGHAT, CDR2 FQNNGV. This CDR3 spans 15 amino acids. The CDR3 region has the DNA TGTGTCAGTAGCTTGGCGACACGAAGCACAGATACGCAGTATTTT. Residues: CVSSLATRSTDTQYF.

The rearrangement uses TRBV7-8 and TRBJ2-7; 9 bases are shared with TRBD2. The CDR3 consists of 12 residues. Germline lookup yields CDR1 SGHVS and CDR2 FQNEAQ. The CDR3 protein is CRSGGGGDEQYF. The DNA of the CDR3 is TGTCGCAGCGGTGGCGGGGGGGACGAGCAGTACTTC.

The chain recombines TRBV5-5 with TRBJ1-2; 8 positions agree with TRBD1. This CDR3 spans 13 amino acids. CDR1 and CDR2 from the germline V gene are SGHKS and YYEKEE (reference sequence). Trimming at V came to 3 bases and at J to 5 bases, leaving 3 bases not matched to a gene. The CDR3, as DNA: TGTGCCAGCAGCTCGACAGGGGCTTATGGCTACACCTTC. The encoded protein is CASSSTGAYGYTF.

As to this clonotype: This CDR3 is missing its conserved last phenylalanine or tryptophan, likely due to a read error. The V call is TRBV30, the J call TRBJ2-1; possibly TRBD2 for D (6 bases). Germline V lookup: CDR1 GTSNPN, CDR2 SVGIG (reference sequence). The CDR3 extends over 15 amino acids. CDR3 bases: TGTGCCAGGAGTGTACTTCCACTAGCCTCCAATGAGCAGTTCCTC. It translates to CARSVLPLASNEQFL.

In nucleotides, the CDR3 is TGTGCCAGCAGTCCCCGTAGGGTAGGGGATCAGCCCCAGCATTTT. Protein: CASSPRRVGDQPQHF. The chain carries TRBV28 and TRBJ1-5; D perhaps matches TRBD1 (5 bases). V lost 5 bases and J 5 bases, leaving 16 bases between the germline ends. CDR3 size: 15 residues. In germline, CDR1 is MDHEN, CDR2 SYDVKM.

On this clonotype itself: An end of the junction does not agree with germline; a read error may underlie this. This chain uses TRBV5-1 with TRBJ1-5, with a possible D match to TRBD1 (6 bases). The CDR3 sequence is 14 residues long. CDR1 and CDR2 from the germline V gene are SGHRS and YFSETQ. DNA for the CDR3: TGCGCCAGCAGCCCGGACAGTAGCGATCAGCCCCAGCATTTT. Translating gives CASSPDSSDQPQHF. The variable domain in full, completed from reference TRBV5-1 and TRBJ1-5, reads KAGVTQTPRYLIKTRGQQVTLSCSPISGHRSVSWYQQTPGQGLQFLFEYFSETQRNKGNFPGRFSGRQFSNSRSEMNVSTLELGDSALYLCASSPDSSDQPQHFGDGTRLSIL.

J is TRBJ1-1 and V is TRBV11-1; D not resolved. V was clipped by 10 bases and J by 2 bases, with 14 bases between them. The CDR3 runs to 13 residues. Germline loops: CDR1 SGHAT, CDR2 FQDESV (reference sequence). CDR3 DNA: TGTGCCATCAGTCGACTGGGTAACACTGAAGCTTTCTTT. Its protein is CAISRLGNTEAFF.

As concerns this clonotype: This may be a read error, as it is one base from a much larger clone. V gene TRBV12-3 or TRBV12-4 combines with J gene TRBJ2-1; 10 nucleotides align to TRBD1. Germline trimming cut 8 bases from V and 9 bases from J; bases unmatched to any gene: 10. CDR3 length equals 14 residues. CDR3 sequence (DNA): TGTGCCAGCTGGGAGGGGACAGGGGTGTTTGAGCAGTTCTTC. Residues: CASWEGTGVFEQFF.

This clonotype was observed a few times. This chain joins TRBV6-5 and TRBJ2-3; D might be TRBD2 (10 bases). Between the trimmed V and J ends, which lost 5 bases and 4 bases, there was a span of 19 bases. Germline V gene data show CDR1 as MNHEY and CDR2 as SVGAGI. The CDR3 covers 16 residues. DNA for the CDR3: TGTGCCAGCAGTCGAACTAGCGGGACAGGGTCAGATACGCAGTATTTT. This gives the protein CASSRTSGTGSDTQYF.